The 21 T cell receptor beta chains in this list originate from one sample, sequenced in a study of cytomegalovirus exposure and HLA in healthy donors. Primers: 60 Vbeta forward and 13 Jbeta reverse. Libraries were prepared by immunoSEQ multiplex PCR; TCRdb keeps only in-frame clonotypes and omits some of them. The sample shows approximately 150,000 clones, roughly 80% of them seen only once. Sequenced material: PBMCs. Every receptor here comes from a man over 45 in good health and CMV-seropositive.

This chain joins TRBV13 and TRBJ2-7; 10 nucleotides line up with TRBD1. There are 13 residues in the CDR3. Germline assignment: CDR1 PRHDT and CDR2 FYEKMQ (reference sequence). J gave up 5 bases and V 4 bases, and 2 bases lay outside the gene matches. The CDR3 sequence: CASSSGTGDEQYF. DNA of the CDR3: TGTGCCAGCAGCTCCGGGACAGGGGACGAGCAGTACTTC. The full variable domain, completed using reference TRBV13 and TRBJ2-7, is AAGVIQSPRHLIKEKRETATLKCYPIPRHDTVYWYQQGPGQDPQFLISFYEKMQSDKGSIPDRFSAQQFSDYHSELNMSSLELGDSALYFCASSSGTGDEQYFGPGTRLTVT.

The gene calls are TRBV7-9 and TRBJ1-2, with no clear D. This CDR3 has 15 residues. The germline CDR1 and CDR2 sequences are SEHNR and FQNEAQ (reference sequence). Deletions cut 1 base from V and 5 bases from J, with 14 bases between. The CDR3 protein is CASSLGTGVKYGYTF. The CDR3 region has the DNA TGTGCCAGCAGCTTAGGAACGGGAGTAAAGTATGGCTACACCTTC.

The chain uses TRBV9 and TRBJ1-6, with a tentative D call TRBD1 (6 bases). The CDR3 consists of 14 residues. Trimming shortened V by 0 bases and J by 7 bases, and 8 bases separated the two germline ends. Per germline, CDR1 SGDLS and CDR2 YYNGEE. CDR3 coding DNA: TGTGCCAGCAGCGTAGACAGGGACAATTCACCCCTCCACTTT. Its translation is CASSVDRDNSPLHF. Combining the CDR3 with reference TRBV9 and TRBJ1-6 gives the whole variable domain DSGVTQTPKHLITATGQRVTLRCSPRSGDLSVYWYQQSLDQGLQFLIQYYNGEERAKGNILERFSAQQFPDLHSELNLSSLELGDSALYFCASSVDRDNSPLHFGNGTRLTVT.

The chain carries TRBV6-1 and TRBJ2-3; 10 bases are a match to TRBD1. Germline trimming cut 6 bases from V and 4 bases from J; bases unmatched to any gene: 4. The germline V gene has CDR1 MNHNS and CDR2 SASEGT. This CDR3 is 14 amino acids long. CDR3 coding DNA: TGTGCCAGCAGAGACAGGGGGCAGGCAGATACGCAGTATTTT. Translated, it gives CASRDRGQADTQYF.

The CDR3 region has the DNA TGCGCCAGCAGCACGTCGGACAGGGGGGGCTATGGCTACACCTTC. This gives the protein CASSTSDRGGYGYTF. The gene calls are TRBV4-1 and TRBJ1-2, with 10 nucleotides matching TRBD1. Germline V CDR1 and CDR2: MGHRA, YSYEKL. The CDR3 spans 15 residues. J lost 4 bases, V lost 5 bases, and 7 bases had no gene match.

In the case of this clone: A read error may produce the germline difference seen at one junction end. The rearrangement links TRBV6-5 to TRBJ2-1; no firm D call. Germline V lookup: CDR1 MNHEY, CDR2 SVGAGI. This CDR3 is built from 12 residues. The DNA for the CDR3 is TGTGCCGGCAGTAGCCCTGGCAATGAGCAGTTCTTC. Translating it yields CAGSSPGNEQFF.

V gene TRBV6-6 combines with J gene TRBJ2-2; a weak D match, TRBD1 (6 bases). The ends were cut back, 7 bases at V and 5 bases at J, with 11 bases in the middle. CDR1 and CDR2 (germline): MNHNY, SVGAGI (reference sequence). The CDR3 runs 13 residues. The CDR3 DNA sequence: TGTGCCAGCATAACAGGGCCAACCGGGGAGCTGTTTTTT. Residues: CASITGPTGELFF.

V is TRBV6-1 and J is TRBJ1-3; D may be TRBD1 (5 bases). The CDR3 extends over 15 amino acids. Per germline, CDR1 MNHNS and CDR2 SASEGT. The V end was cut by 4 bases, the J end by 0 bases, with 10 bases between. The CDR3 spells CASSGDSRSGNTIYF. The CDR3 coding sequence is TGTGCCAGCAGTGGAGACAGCCGCTCTGGAAACACCATATATTTT.

The J gene is TRBJ2-5, the V gene TRBV7-9; 7 bases fit TRBD2. Germline trimming cut 3 bases from V and 2 bases from J; bases unmatched to any gene: 6. The CDR3 spans 15 residues. The V gene's germline CDR1 is SEHNR and CDR2 FQNEAQ (reference sequence). CDR3: CASSLGRGIQETQYF. As DNA, the CDR3 is TGTGCCAGCAGCTTGGGGCGGGGGATTCAAGAGACCCAGTACTTC.

This chain links TRBV5-1 with TRBJ1-1, with D perhaps TRBD1 (5 bases). Germline V CDR1 and CDR2: SGHRS, YFSETQ. V gave up 2 bases and J gave up 0 bases, with 11 bases separating them. The CDR3 has 15 amino acids. The CDR3 reads CASSLGAAMNTEAFF. CDR3 coding DNA: TGCGCCAGCAGCTTAGGGGCGGCAATGAACACTGAAGCTTTCTTT.

J is TRBJ1-3 and V is TRBV5-1, with no clear D. TRBJ2-2 matches the DNA end more closely, so the J call is doubtful. The germline V gene has CDR1 SGHRS and CDR2 YFSETQ. The CDR3 totals 16 residues. CDR3 in DNA: TGCGCCAGCAGCTTGGCCGGATTAGGGAAGACCGGGGAGCTGTTTTTT. Its translation is CASSLAGLGKTGELFF.

A single count supports this clone. V usage is TRBV9 and J usage is TRBJ2-7, with TRBD1 as a possible D gene (5 bases). The CDR3 length is 13 residues. Trimming left V 4 bases short and J 2 bases short, with 10 bases between. Looked up from germline, CDR1 is SGDLS and CDR2 is YYNGEE. Written as DNA, the CDR3 is TGTGCCAGCAGCTCCCCGACAGCCTACGAGCAGTACTTC. Its translation is CASSSPTAYEQYF.

This chain uses TRBV5-1 with TRBJ1-6; the match to TRBD1 covers 7 bases. The germline V gene has CDR1 SGHRS and CDR2 YFSETQ. The V segment lost 0 bases and the J segment 7 bases; nucleotides outside the gene matches: 4. The CDR3 covers 15 residues. The CDR3 region is CASSLVGQENSPLHF. DNA of the CDR3: TGCGCCAGCAGCTTGGTTGGACAGGAGAATTCACCCCTCCACTTT.

This clone was detected a few times. The J gene is TRBJ1-6, the V gene TRBV5-4; D possibly corresponds to TRBD1 (5 bases). Deletions cut 4 bases from V and 7 bases from J, with 12 bases between. The CDR3 sequence is 14 residues long. Germline CDR1 reads SGHNT; CDR2 reads YYREEE (reference sequence). The CDR3 coding sequence is TGTGCCAGCAGCGCACCCCAGGGCAATTCACCCCTCCACTTT. Translating it yields CASSAPQGNSPLHF.

The chain couples TRBV5-1 to TRBJ1-1; possible D gene TRBD1, 5 bases. The CDR3 consists of 15 residues. The ends were cut back, 0 bases at V and 2 bases at J, with 11 bases in the middle. CDR1 and CDR2 from the germline V gene are SGHRS and YFSETQ. CDR3 DNA: TGCGCCAGCAGCTTGGATAGGGGACTCAACACTGAAGCTTTCTTT. It encodes CASSLDRGLNTEAFF.

This clone turned up a few times. The rearrangement joins TRBV6-5 to TRBJ2-5; maybe TRBD1 (5 bases). The CDR3 loop spans 16 amino acids. V was trimmed by 3 bases and J by 5 bases, leaving 19 bases between them. The V gene's germline CDR1 is MNHEY and CDR2 SVGAGI. The CDR3 here is CASSYGVPGHGETQYF. CDR3 DNA sequence: TGTGCCAGCAGTTATGGGGTACCCGGACACGGGGAGACCCAGTACTTC.

The V call is TRBV6-6, the J call TRBJ1-1; D unresolved. The germline V gene has CDR1 MNHNY and CDR2 SVGAGI (reference sequence). V lost 5 bases to trimming and J lost 0 bases, with 13 bases between them. The CDR3 covers 15 residues. The CDR3, as DNA: TGTGCCAGCAGTGAGTCGGCCAGGATGAACACTGAAGCTTTCTTT. Translation gives CASSESARMNTEAFF.

This clone was detected only once. This rearrangement joins TRBV4-3 to TRBJ2-1; the D gene is possibly TRBD1 (5 bases). The CDR3 loop spans 15 amino acids. The germline V gene has CDR1 LGHNA and CDR2 YSLEER. Trimming pared 1 base from V and 0 bases from J, leaving 7 bases between. In DNA, the CDR3 is TGCGCCAGCAGCCAAGGGACAATCTCCTACAATGAGCAGTTCTTC. Translation gives CASSQGTISYNEQFF.

The chain couples TRBV4-1 to TRBJ2-7; 9 nucleotides line up with TRBD1. The CDR3 contains 15 residues. The J segment lost 3 bases and the V segment lost 3 bases, leaving 6 bases of the junction unmatched. In germline, CDR1 is MGHRA, CDR2 YSYEKL. The CDR3 sequence: CASSQGTGYGYEQYF. In DNA form, the CDR3 reads TGCGCCAGCAGCCAGGGGACAGGGTACGGCTACGAGCAGTACTTC.

This clone was seen only a few times. V gene TRBV29-1 combines with J gene TRBJ2-5; tentative D call: TRBD2 (6 bases). TRBJ2-7 matches the DNA end more closely, so the J call is doubtful. This CDR3 is built from 13 residues. The germline CDR1 and CDR2 sequences are SQVTM and ANQGSEA. This chain's CDR3 is CSVDGGGKYEQYF. The CDR3 nucleotides are TGCAGCGTTGATGGTGGGGGGAAATACGAGCAGTACTTC.

This sequence joins TRBV28 and TRBJ2-7; the match to TRBD2 covers 11 bases. Germline loops: CDR1 MDHEN, CDR2 SYDVKM. J lost 3 bases, V lost 6 bases, and 4 bases had no gene match. The CDR3 contains 14 residues. This chain's CDR3 is CASSDTSGSYEQYF. The CDR3 DNA sequence: TGTGCCAGCAGCGATACTAGCGGGAGCTACGAGCAGTACTTC.